Each of the 13 T cell receptor beta chains below was sequenced from the same sample in a study of blood T cell repertoires in COVID-19. The data were produced by immunoSEQ multiplex PCR, yet TCRdb's version contains in-frame clones alone and is incomplete. The sample carries roughly 270,000 clones, 82% recorded once. Source material: PBMCs or T cells enriched from blood (not recorded which). The receptors originated from a man aged 35-49 years who had been exposed to COVID-19.

The table lists this clone with a few counts. The J gene is TRBJ2-1, the V gene TRBV18, with 7 bases matching TRBD1. The length of the CDR3 is 15 residues. Looked up from germline, CDR1 is KGHSH and CDR2 is LQKENI. Trimming took 5 bases from V and 9 from J; bases not matched to a gene: 13. In DNA form, the CDR3 reads TGTGCCAGCTCAGTAAGACAGGGACCCCAATTTGAGCAGTTCTTC. As protein: CASSVRQGPQFEQFF.

The chain combines TRBV9 with TRBJ2-1; 10 nucleotides agree with TRBD2. Germline-derived CDR1 and CDR2 are SGDLS and YYNGEE. Losses at the gene ends were 2 bases for V and 9 bases for J; bases not matched to a gene: 8. The CDR3 runs 15 residues. DNA for the CDR3: TGTGCCAGCAGCGTCGGACTAGCGGTGGGGGGTGAGCAGTTCTTC. Translation: CASSVGLAVGGEQFF. The complete variable domain, with remaining parts taken from reference TRBV9 and TRBJ2-1, reads DSGVTQTPKHLITATGQRVTLRCSPRSGDLSVYWYQQSLDQGLQFLIQYYNGEERAKGNILERFSAQQFPDLHSELNLSSLELGDSALYFCASSVGLAVGGEQFFGPGTRLTVL.

The rearrangement uses TRBV7-3 and TRBJ2-7, with 9 positions matching TRBD1. The CDR3 runs to 15 residues. V was clipped by 3 bases and J by 4 bases; unmatched bases: 7. Germline V gene lookup returns CDR1 SGHTA and CDR2 FQGTGA. CDR3 sequence: CASSLSGTGKYEQYF. CDR3 nucleotide sequence: TGTGCCAGCAGCTTGTCTGGGACAGGGAAGTACGAGCAGTACTTC.

This chain links TRBV6-5 with TRBJ2-7; D is possibly TRBD2 (6 bases). This CDR3 comprises 15 residues. Trimming removed 7 bases at V and 3 bases at J, with 19 bases between. The V gene's germline CDR1 is MNHEY and CDR2 SVGAGI. The CDR3 spells CASNLRDGSGYEQYF. CDR3 bases: TGTGCCAGCAACCTGAGGGACGGGAGTGGCTACGAGCAGTACTTC.

The V call is TRBV18, the J call TRBJ2-1, with TRBD2 matching 7 bases. The germline CDR1 and CDR2 sequences are KGHSH and LQKENI. The junction had 4 bases not matched to a gene; V was cut back by 0 bases and J by 5 bases. CDR3 length: 15 amino acids. The CDR3 nucleotides are TGTGCCAGCTCACCACCGATGACTAGCAACAATGAGCAGTTCTTC. Residues: CASSPPMTSNNEQFF.

This clone was picked up a small number of times. An end of the junction differs from the germline gene, which may be a read error. J is TRBJ1-1 and V is TRBV7-6; D unclear. This CDR3 spans 15 amino acids. The germline V gene has CDR1 SGHVS and CDR2 FNYEAQ. The chain's CDR3 is CASSLAGLGNTEAFF. The CDR3 DNA is TGTGCCAGCAGCCTAGCTGGACTGGGAAACACTGAAGCTTTCTTT.

This clone was found once. The CDR3 spells CASSDRPDKVKNTEAFF. The CDR3 nucleotides are TGTGCCAGCAGTGACAGACCGGACAAGGTGAAGAACACTGAAGCTTTCTTT. V gene TRBV6-4 combines with J gene TRBJ1-1; a weak D match, TRBD1 (5 bases). The CDR3 has 17 amino acids. V gave up 2 bases and J gave up 1 base, with 17 bases separating them. CDR1 and CDR2 (germline): MRHNA, SNTAGT.

The genes are TRBV3-1 (or the pseudogene TRBV3-2) and TRBJ1-1; possible D gene TRBD1, 6 bases. Germline assignment: CDR1 LGHDT and CDR2 YNNKEL (reference sequence). The CDR3 runs 14 residues. V was clipped by 5 bases and J by 5 bases, with 15 bases between them. CDR3 in DNA: TGTGCCAGCAGCTCTACGTACCAGGGGACTGAAGCTTTCTTT. It yields the protein CASSSTYQGTEAFF.

V is TRBV6-6 and J is TRBJ1-6; 9 nucleotides agree with TRBD1. Trimming removed 5 bases from V and 6 bases from J; junction bases left unmatched: 8. The CDR3 runs 16 residues. The germline CDR1 and CDR2 sequences are MNHNY and SVGAGI (reference sequence). The CDR3 coding sequence is TGTGCCAGCAGTCTATGGAACAGGGGGCCTAATTCACCCCTCCACTTT. The encoded protein is CASSLWNRGPNSPLHF.

The chain recombines TRBV18 with TRBJ1-1; D remains unclear. Looked up from germline, CDR1 is KGHSH and CDR2 is LQKENI. Trimming removed 4 bases at V and 2 bases at J, with 17 bases between. The CDR3 covers 16 residues. The CDR3, as DNA: TGTGCCAGCTCACAACGGGGTCCGGGGATAAACACTGAAGCTTTCTTT. Residues: CASSQRGPGINTEAFF. The whole variable domain, remainder taken from reference TRBV18 and TRBJ1-1, is NAGVMQNPRHLVRRRGQEARLRCSPMKGHSHVYWYRQLPEEGLKFMVYLQKENIIDESGMPKERFSAEFPKEGPSILRIQQVVRGDSAAYFCASSQRGPGINTEAFFGQGTRLTVV.

This clone was seen a few times. The rearrangement joins TRBV3-1 (or the pseudogene TRBV3-2) to TRBJ1-5, with D possibly being TRBD1 (5 bases). The CDR3 is 13 amino acids. The ends were cut back, 2 bases at V and 7 bases at J, with 9 bases in the middle. Germline loops: CDR1 LGHDT, CDR2 YNNKEL (reference sequence). The CDR3 reads CASSQQGYQPQHF. The CDR3 DNA reads as TGTGCCAGCAGCCAACAGGGATACCAGCCCCAGCATTTT.

This chain uses TRBV6-4 with TRBJ2-7; TRBD2 matches 7 bases. After removal of 11 bases from V and 3 bases from J, the junction contained 7 bases not matched to a gene. Germline CDR1 reads MRHNA; CDR2 reads SNTAGT. The length of the CDR3 is 12 residues. The CDR3 region is CAYPGTNYEQYF. Here the CDR3 DNA reads TGTGCCTACCCCGGGACTAACTACGAGCAGTACTTC.

This rearrangement joins TRBV6-5 to TRBJ1-1, with D uncertain. This CDR3 has 12 residues. Germline V gene lookup returns CDR1 MNHEY and CDR2 SVGAGI. Trimming shortened V by 5 bases and J by 2 bases, and 6 bases separated the two germline ends. CDR3 amino acids: CASSRQNTEAFF. DNA for the CDR3: TGTGCCAGCAGTCGACAAAACACTGAAGCTTTCTTT.